This is a list of T cell receptor beta chains from one sample in a study of OX40 agonist ivuxolimab in advanced cancers. TCRdb keeps only in-frame clones here, not all; method: immunoSEQ multiplex PCR. Found here are 70,000 or so clones, 75% to 95% of them singletons; the top ten hold around 0.51%. The sequences come from CD4+ or CD8+ T cells sorted from blood, collected in a trial of the OX40 agonist ivuxolimab. The receptors were sampled from an adult with an advanced solid tumor such as melanoma, head and neck, liver or kidney cancer. Both conserved end residues are part of each CDR3. D genes are given only for firm matches. Some rows have no size entry. The others give once, few or many, or a class for an expanded clone.

d_gene | j_gene | abundance | v_gene | CDR3nt | CDR3aa
NA | TRBJ1-5 | NA | TRBV5-4 | TGCGCCAGCAGCCCCTCCCTAAACAGGCTCTTCGGGCAGCCCCAGCATTTT | CASSPSLNRLFGQPQHF
TRBD1 | TRBJ1-5 | NA | TRBV5-8 | TGTGCCAGCAGCGCGGGGACAGCAAGCAATCAGCCCCAGCATTTT | CASSAGTASNQPQHF
NA | TRBJ2-7 | NA | TRBV7-2 | TGTGCCAGCTCACTGTTTGGGACAAGCTCCTACGAGCAGTACTTC | CASSLFGTSSYEQYF
NA | TRBJ2-3 | NA | TRBV6-5 | TGTGCCAGCAGTTCAAGGGGGGATACGCAGTATTTT | CASSSRGDTQYF
NA | TRBJ2-7 | NA | TRBV5-6 | TGTGCCAGCAGCCTACTGGACAGCTACGAGCAGTACTTC | CASSLLDSYEQYF
NA | TRBJ1-1 | NA | TRBV18 | TGTGCCAGCTCACCGTCGGGGCGGGGGAACACTGAAGCTTTCTTT | CASSPSGRGNTEAFF
NA | TRBJ2-3 | NA | TRBV9 | TGTGCCAGCAGCGTAGCCGAGGGGTTGCGCACAGATACGCAGTATTTT | CASSVAEGLRTDTQYF
TRBD1 | TRBJ2-5 | NA | TRBV19 | TGTGCCAGTACCGACAGGGGGGGAGGAGCGGAGACCCAGTACTTC | CASTDRGGGAETQYF
NA | TRBJ2-7 | NA | TRBV6-6 | TGTGCCAGCAGTTACTCAAGCCTCCGGGGGTACGAGCAGTACTTC | CASSYSSLRGYEQYF
NA | TRBJ1-4 | NA | TRBV5-1 | TGCGCCAGCAGCTTGGACGGGGCAGCTAATGAAAAACTGTTTTTT | CASSLDGAANEKLFF
TRBD1 | TRBJ2-5 | once | TRBV14 | TGTGCCAGCAGCCAAGACAGGGGGCGAGAGACCCAGTACTTC | CASSQDRGRETQYF
TRBD2 | TRBJ2-3 | NA | TRBV9 | TGTGCCAGCAGCGGGACTAGTGAAGATACGCAGTATTTT | CASSGTSEDTQYF
NA | TRBJ1-4 | NA | TRBV19 | TGTGCCAGTAGTATCCCCAGCGGTGAAAAACTGTTTTTT | CASSIPSGEKLFF
TRBD1 | TRBJ2-7 | NA | TRBV9 | TGTGCCAGCAGCGTGGGACAGGGGGCCTACGAGCAGTACTTC | CASSVGQGAYEQYF
TRBD1 | TRBJ2-4 | NA | TRBV25-1 | TGTGCCAGCAGTGTACAGGGGGCCAAAAACATTCAGTACTTC | CASSVQGAKNIQYF
NA | TRBJ1-2 | NA | TRBV7-9 | TGTGCCAGCAGCCCCCAACACGGGGGCTACACCTTC | CASSPQHGGYTF
NA | TRBJ2-5 | NA | TRBV18 | TGTGCCAGCGGGGAAGAGACCCAGTACTTC | CASGEETQYF
TRBD2 | TRBJ2-7 | many | TRBV4-2 | TGTGCCAGCAGCCCTCCATGGGCTAGCGGGACCTACGAGCAGTACTTC | CASSPPWASGTYEQYF
TRBD1 | TRBJ2-5 | NA | TRBV7-7 | TGTGCTAGCAGCCGGGGACAGGGAGGGGAGACCCAGTACTTC | CASSRGQGGETQYF
TRBD2 | TRBJ2-3 | NA | TRBV7-9 | TGTGCCAGCAGCCCCGCGGCCCTTGGCGAGCGGGAGATGTCAGATACGCAGTATTTT | CASSPAALGEREMSDTQYF
TRBD2 | TRBJ2-3 | NA | TRBV5-1 | TGCGCCAGCAGCCCGGGACTAGCCGTCACAGATACGCAGTATTTT | CASSPGLAVTDTQYF
NA | TRBJ2-2 | NA | TRBV5-1 | TGCGCCAGCAGCTGGGGGCCGAACACCGGGGAGCTGTTTTTT | CASSWGPNTGELFF